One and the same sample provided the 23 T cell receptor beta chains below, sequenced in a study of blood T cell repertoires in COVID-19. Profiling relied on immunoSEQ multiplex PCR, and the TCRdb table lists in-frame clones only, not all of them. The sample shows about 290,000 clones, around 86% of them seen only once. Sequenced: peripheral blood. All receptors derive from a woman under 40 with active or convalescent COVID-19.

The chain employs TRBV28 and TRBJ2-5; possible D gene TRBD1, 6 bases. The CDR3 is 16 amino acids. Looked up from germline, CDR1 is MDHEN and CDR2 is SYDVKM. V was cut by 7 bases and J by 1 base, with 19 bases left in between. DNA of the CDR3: TGTGCCAGCAAAATACAGGGTCTAGGGAGCCAAGAGACCCAGTACTTC. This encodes CASKIQGLGSQETQYF.

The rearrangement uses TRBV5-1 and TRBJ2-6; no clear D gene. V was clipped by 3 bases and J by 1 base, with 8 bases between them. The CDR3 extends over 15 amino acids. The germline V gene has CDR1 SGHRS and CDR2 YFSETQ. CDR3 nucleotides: TGCGCCAGCAGCTCAGGCGCGTCTGGGGCCAACGTCCTGACTTTC. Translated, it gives CASSSGASGANVLTF.

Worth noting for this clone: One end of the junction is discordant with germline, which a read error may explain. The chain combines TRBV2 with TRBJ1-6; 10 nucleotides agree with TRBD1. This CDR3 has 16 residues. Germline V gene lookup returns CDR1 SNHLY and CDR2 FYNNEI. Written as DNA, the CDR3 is TGTGCCAGCAGAGAAGGGACAGGGGTACTCCGGGTACCCCTCCACTTT. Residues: CASREGTGVLRVPLHF.

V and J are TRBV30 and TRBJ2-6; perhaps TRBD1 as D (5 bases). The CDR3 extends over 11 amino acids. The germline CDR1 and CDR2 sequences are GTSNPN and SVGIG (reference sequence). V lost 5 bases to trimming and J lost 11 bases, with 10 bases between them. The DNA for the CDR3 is TGTGCCTGGGGGGCCGCGGACGTCCTGACTTTC. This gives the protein CAWGAADVLTF.

The CDR3 is CASSAPTGGGYEQFF. The DNA of the CDR3 is TGTGCCAGCAGTGCCCCGACCGGGGGAGGCTATGAGCAGTTCTTC. The rearrangement joins TRBV6-4 to TRBJ2-1, with a possible D match to TRBD2 (6 bases). Trimming took 4 bases from V and 8 from J, leaving 18 bases between them. The CDR3 sequence is 15 residues long. Germline V gives CDR1 MRHNA, CDR2 SNTAGT.

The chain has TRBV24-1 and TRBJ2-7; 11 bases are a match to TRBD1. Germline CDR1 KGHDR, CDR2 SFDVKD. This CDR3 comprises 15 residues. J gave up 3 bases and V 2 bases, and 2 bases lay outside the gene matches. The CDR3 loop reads CATSDSGTGGYEQYF. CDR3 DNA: TGTGCCACCAGTGATTCCGGGACAGGGGGCTACGAGCAGTACTTC.

CDR3 sequence (DNA): TGTGCCAGCAGTGGACAGGGTGATTCACCCCTCCACTTT. The encoded protein is CASSGQGDSPLHF. This sequence joins TRBV2 and TRBJ1-6; TRBD1 agrees at 7 bases. Trimming took 4 bases from V and 8 from J; bases not matched to a gene: 2. The germline V gene has CDR1 SNHLY and CDR2 FYNNEI. There are 13 residues in the CDR3.

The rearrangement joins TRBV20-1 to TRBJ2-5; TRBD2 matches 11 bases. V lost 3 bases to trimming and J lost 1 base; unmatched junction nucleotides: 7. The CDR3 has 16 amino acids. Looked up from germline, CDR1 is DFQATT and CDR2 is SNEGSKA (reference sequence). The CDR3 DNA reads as TGCAGTGCTAGTGGCCTAGCGGGGGGCCTCCAAGAGACCCAGTACTTC. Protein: CSASGLAGGLQETQYF.

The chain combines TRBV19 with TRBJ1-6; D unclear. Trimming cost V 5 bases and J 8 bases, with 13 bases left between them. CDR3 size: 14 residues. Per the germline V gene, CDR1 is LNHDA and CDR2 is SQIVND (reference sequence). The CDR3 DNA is TGTGCCAGTAGTCCATGGGCCTCGCATTCACCCCTCCACTTT. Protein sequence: CASSPWASHSPLHF.

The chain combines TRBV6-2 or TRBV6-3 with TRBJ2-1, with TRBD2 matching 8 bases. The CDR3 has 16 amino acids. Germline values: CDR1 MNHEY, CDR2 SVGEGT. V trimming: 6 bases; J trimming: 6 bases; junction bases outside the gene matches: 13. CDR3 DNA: TGTGCCAGCAGCCTCTATAGCGGGGTCGGGTCCAATGAGCAGTTCTTC. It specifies CASSLYSGVGSNEQFF.

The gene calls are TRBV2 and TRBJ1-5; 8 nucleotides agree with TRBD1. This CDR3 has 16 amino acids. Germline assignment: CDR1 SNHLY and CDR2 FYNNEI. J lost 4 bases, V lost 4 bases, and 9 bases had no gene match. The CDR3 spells CASSGPQQGGNQPQHF. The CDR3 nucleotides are TGTGCCAGCAGTGGCCCCCAACAGGGGGGTAATCAGCCCCAGCATTTT.

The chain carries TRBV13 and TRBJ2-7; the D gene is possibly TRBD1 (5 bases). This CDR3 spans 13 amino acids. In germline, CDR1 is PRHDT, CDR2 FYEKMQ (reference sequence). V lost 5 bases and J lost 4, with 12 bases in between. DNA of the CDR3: TGTGCCAGCAGCGTCGGCAGGGAATACGAGCAGTACTTC. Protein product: CASSVGREYEQYF.

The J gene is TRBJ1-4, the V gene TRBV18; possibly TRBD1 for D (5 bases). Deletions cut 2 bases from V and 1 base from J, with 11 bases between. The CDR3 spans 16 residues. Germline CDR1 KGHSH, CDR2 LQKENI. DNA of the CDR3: TGTGCCAGCTCACCAGGGGGACTGATAACTAATGAAAAACTGTTTTTT. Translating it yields CASSPGGLITNEKLFF.

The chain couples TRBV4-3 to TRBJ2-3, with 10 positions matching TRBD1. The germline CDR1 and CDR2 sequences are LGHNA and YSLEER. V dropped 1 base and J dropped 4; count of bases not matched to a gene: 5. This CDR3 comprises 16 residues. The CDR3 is CASSQATGGAPDTQYF. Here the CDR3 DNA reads TGCGCCAGCAGCCAAGCGACAGGGGGCGCCCCAGATACGCAGTATTTT.

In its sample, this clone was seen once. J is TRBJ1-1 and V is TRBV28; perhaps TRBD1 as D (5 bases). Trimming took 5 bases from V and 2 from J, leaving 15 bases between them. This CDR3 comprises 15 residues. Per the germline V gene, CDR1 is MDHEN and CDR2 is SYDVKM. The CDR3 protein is CASSPTQGGNTEAFF. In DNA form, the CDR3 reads TGTGCCAGCAGTCCCACCCAGGGTGGCAACACTGAAGCTTTCTTT.

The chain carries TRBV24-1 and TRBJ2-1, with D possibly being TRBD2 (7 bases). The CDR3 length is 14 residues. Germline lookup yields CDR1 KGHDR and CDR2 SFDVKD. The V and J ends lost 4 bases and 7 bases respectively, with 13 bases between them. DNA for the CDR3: TGTGCCACCAGTGAGGCGGGGGCGCGAAATGAGCAGTTCTTC. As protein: CATSEAGARNEQFF.

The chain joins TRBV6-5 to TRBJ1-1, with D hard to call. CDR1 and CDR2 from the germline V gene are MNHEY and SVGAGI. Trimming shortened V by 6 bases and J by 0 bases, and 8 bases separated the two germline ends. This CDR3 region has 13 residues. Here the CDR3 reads CASSPNLNTEAFF. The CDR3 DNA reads TGTGCCAGCAGCCCAAATTTGAACACTGAAGCTTTCTTT.

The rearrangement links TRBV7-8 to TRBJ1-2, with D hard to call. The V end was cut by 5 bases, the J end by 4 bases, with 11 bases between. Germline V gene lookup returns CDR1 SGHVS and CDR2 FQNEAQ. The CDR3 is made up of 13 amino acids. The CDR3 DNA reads TGTGCCAGCAGCCCGTCGCGCCTCTATGGCTACACCTTC. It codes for CASSPSRLYGYTF.

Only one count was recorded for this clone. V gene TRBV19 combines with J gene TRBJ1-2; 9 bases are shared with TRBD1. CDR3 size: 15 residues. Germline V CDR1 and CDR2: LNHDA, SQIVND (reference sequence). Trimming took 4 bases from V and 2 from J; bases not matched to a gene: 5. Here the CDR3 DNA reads TGTGCCAGTAGTAACGACAGGGGGGAGAACTATGGCTACACCTTC. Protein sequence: CASSNDRGENYGYTF.

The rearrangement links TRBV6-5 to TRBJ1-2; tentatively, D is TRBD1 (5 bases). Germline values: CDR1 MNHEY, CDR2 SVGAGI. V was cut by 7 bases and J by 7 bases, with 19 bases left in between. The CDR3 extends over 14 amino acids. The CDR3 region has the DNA TGTGCCAGCACCTGGGACTCAGGGCTCTCTGGCTACACCTTC. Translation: CASTWDSGLSGYTF.

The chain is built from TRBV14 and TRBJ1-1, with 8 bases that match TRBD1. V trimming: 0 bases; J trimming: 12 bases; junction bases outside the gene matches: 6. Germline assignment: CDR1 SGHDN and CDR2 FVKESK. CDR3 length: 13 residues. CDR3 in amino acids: CASSQDRGQITFF. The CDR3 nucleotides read TGTGCCAGCAGCCAAGACAGGGGGCAGATCACTTTCTTT.

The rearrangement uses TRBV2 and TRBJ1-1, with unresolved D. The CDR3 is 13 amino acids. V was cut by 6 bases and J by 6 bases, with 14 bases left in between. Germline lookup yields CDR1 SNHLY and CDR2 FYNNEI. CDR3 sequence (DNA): TGTGCCAGCAGGACACCCGGTTGGCCTGAAGCTTTCTTT. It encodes CASRTPGWPEAFF.

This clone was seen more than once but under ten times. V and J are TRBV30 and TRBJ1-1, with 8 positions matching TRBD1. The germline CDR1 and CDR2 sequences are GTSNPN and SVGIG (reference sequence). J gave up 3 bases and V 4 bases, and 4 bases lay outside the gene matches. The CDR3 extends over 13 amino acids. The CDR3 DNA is TGTGCCTGGAAACGCAGGGGGCACACTGAAGCTTTCTTT. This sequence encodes CAWKRRGHTEAFF.